The TCR beta chain described here comes from a study of human T cells and chemical hapten exposure. Across the whole study: TCR yields per sample varied, mainly owing to small pooled library volume differences.

For this clonotype: The antigen remains unidentified. The junction shows a germline mismatch at one end, possibly a read error.

For the library, individual cDNA molecules each received unique molecular identifiers. A single record per CDR3 protein comes from TCRdb applying MiXCR to the RACE reads. The table has 50,000 to 65,000 distinct CDR3 sequences, roughly 9.9% seen once. As for time point: pre-sensitization, week 0. Treatment of the sample: therapeutic diphenylcyclopropenone sensitization with weekly scalp DPC. Sequencing started from total RNA isolated from unfractionated whole blood. Study conclusions and caveats: Significantly more large CDR3 similarity clusters arose among expanded TCRs than among controls.

The TCR originated in a woman in her thirties or forties with alopecia areata. Some clones in this sample may be carry-over from other donors' samples. Source: whole blood, taken in connection with sensitization to the hapten diphenylcyclopropenone (DPC).

Here the CDR3 reads CASSPETGMNIEAFF. The CDR3 bases are TGTGCCAGCAGCCCCGAGACAGGGATGAACATTGAAGCTTTCTTT. This chain connects TRBV7-6 to TRBJ1-1, with TRBD1 identical over 7 bases. Germline V gene data show CDR1 as SGHVS and CDR2 as FNYEAQ. This CDR3 has 15 amino acids.